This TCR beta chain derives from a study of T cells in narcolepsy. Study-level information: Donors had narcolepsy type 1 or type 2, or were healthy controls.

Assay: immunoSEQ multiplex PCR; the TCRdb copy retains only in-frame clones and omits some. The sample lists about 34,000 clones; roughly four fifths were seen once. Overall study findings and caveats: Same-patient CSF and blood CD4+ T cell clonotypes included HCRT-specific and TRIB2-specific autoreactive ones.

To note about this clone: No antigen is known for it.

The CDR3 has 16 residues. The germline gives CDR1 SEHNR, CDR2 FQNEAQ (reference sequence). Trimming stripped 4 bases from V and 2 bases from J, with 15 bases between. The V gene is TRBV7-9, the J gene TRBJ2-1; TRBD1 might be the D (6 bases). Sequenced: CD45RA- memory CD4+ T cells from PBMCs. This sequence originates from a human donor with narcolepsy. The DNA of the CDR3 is TGTGCCAGCAGCTCTTGGGGAAGGGACACCTACAATGAGCAGTTCTTC. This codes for CASSSWGRDTYNEQFF.